These 10 T cell receptor beta chains originate from one sample sequenced in a study of T cell clusters in autoimmune cytopenias. One tube held mixed TRB-A and TRB-B primer pools for touch-down PCR. TCRdb derives one entry per CDR3 protein from the multiplex PCR reads, leaving out DNA. Its table records approximately 6,100 distinct CDR3 sequences. TRB amplification used around 270 ng of peripheral blood genomic DNA. Source material: peripheral blood. These receptors came from a human donor with an autoimmune cytopenia or autoimmune hepatitis (not recorded which).

The chain is built from TRBV11-1 and TRBJ1-5. The CDR3 has 13 amino acids. Germline V lookup: CDR1 SGHAT, CDR2 FQDESV (reference sequence). CDR3 loop: CASSPDGNQPQHF.

The J gene is TRBJ2-5, the V gene TRBV5-4; TCRdb outputs TRBD2, but without DNA this stays unchecked. Per germline, CDR1 SGHNT and CDR2 YYREEE (reference sequence). This CDR3 region has 18 residues. This CDR3 reads CASSVTPGSDTISETQYF.

This chain uses TRBV20-1 with TRBJ2-2; TCRdb picks TRBD2, but there is no DNA to check that call. Germline V gene data show CDR1 as DFQATT and CDR2 as SNEGSKA (reference sequence). The CDR3 is made up of 17 amino acids. CDR3 sequence reads: CSARAGLAGPNTGELFF.

The V and J genes are TRBV20-1 and TRBJ2-7; TCRdb selects TRBD2, and the lack of DNA leaves this call unchecked. The CDR3 has 11 residues. Germline-derived CDR1 and CDR2 are DFQATT and SNEGSKA (reference sequence). The CDR3 loop reads CSARGEGEQYF.

This chain connects TRBV19 to TRBJ2-4; TCRdb outputs TRBD1, but without DNA this stays unchecked. Germline lookup yields CDR1 LNHDA and CDR2 SQIVND (reference sequence). The CDR3 has 14 amino acids. This chain's CDR3 is CARERPLGGNIQYF. The full variable domain, with the rest looked up from reference TRBV19 and TRBJ2-4, is DGGITQSPKYLFRKEGQNVTLSCEQNLNHDAMYWYRQDPGQGLRLIYYSQIVNDFQKGDIAEGYSVSREKKESFPLTVTSAQKNPTAFYLCARERPLGGNIQYFGAGTRLSVL.

CDR3 region: CASSLVGYTQYF. This chain uses TRBV5-7 with TRBJ2-3. TRBV5-7 is assigned to the ORF class and has an uncertain function. The CDR3 consists of 12 residues.

This clonotype is medium-sized by frequency. V and J are TRBV6-5 and TRBJ2-3. The CDR3 is 13 amino acids. Germline CDR1 and CDR2: MNHEY and SVGAGI. CDR3 protein: CASSRLGADTQYF.

The V call is TRBV10-3, the J call TRBJ1-1; TCRdb proposes TRBD1, but this gene call is untestable without DNA. Germline CDR1 reads ENHRY; CDR2 reads SYGVKD. This CDR3 comprises 12 residues. The chain's CDR3 is CAISVQGAGAFF.

In terms of frequency, this clonotype is medium-sized. The rearrangement uses TRBV30 and TRBJ1-2. Germline V gene lookup returns CDR1 GTSNPN and CDR2 SVGIG (reference sequence). The CDR3 sequence is 17 residues long. The chain's CDR3 is CAWIPSPGEGRNYGYTF.

This clonotype is labeled medium-sized based on frequency. This rearrangement joins TRBV6-1 to TRBJ2-1. The CDR3 loop spans 15 amino acids. In germline, CDR1 is MNHNS, CDR2 SASEGT. CDR3 protein: CASSVAGGHLNEQFF.